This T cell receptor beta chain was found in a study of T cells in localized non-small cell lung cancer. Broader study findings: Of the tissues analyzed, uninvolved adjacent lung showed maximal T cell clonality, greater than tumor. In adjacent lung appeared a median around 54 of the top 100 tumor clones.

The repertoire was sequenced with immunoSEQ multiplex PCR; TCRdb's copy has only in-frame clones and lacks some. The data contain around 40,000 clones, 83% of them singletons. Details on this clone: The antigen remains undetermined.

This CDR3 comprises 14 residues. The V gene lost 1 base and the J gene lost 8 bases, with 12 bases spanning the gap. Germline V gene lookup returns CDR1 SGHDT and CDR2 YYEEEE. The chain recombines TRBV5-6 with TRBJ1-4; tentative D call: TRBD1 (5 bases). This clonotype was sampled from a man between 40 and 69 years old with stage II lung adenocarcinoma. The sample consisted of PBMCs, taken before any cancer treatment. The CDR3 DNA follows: TGTGCCAGCAGCTTGCTCCAGGGTGGGGAAAAACTGTTTTTT. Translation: CASSLLQGGEKLFF.